The clone carrying this T cell receptor beta chain was recorded at least ten times. The record originates from a study of T cells in Graves' hyperthyroidism and ophthalmopathy. Those with hyperthyroidism were 18 to 65 years old, newly diagnosed, and ill for under 2 months. Clinical symptoms, serum thyroxine, TRAb, thyroid ultrasound and orbital computed tomography informed diagnoses. Fresh peripheral blood, 9.5 to 10 ml of it, supplied the PBMCs. Amplification yielded TCR beta CDR3 regions, with RNA transcripts as the source. With the HTBI primer set, the TCR CDR3 went through a first round of RT-PCR. TCRdb analysed the multiplex PCR reads with MiXCR anew, one entry per CDR3 protein. The sample contains roughly 700,000 distinct CDR3 sequences, 13% to 15% of which appear only once. The V gene's germline CDR1 is DFQATT and CDR2 SNEGSKA (reference sequence). The J segment lost 0 bases and the V segment lost 6 bases, leaving 5 bases of the junction unmatched. The CDR3 spans 14 residues.

This chain joins TRBV20-1 and TRBJ2-1; 7 nucleotides align to TRBD1. This receptor was taken from a woman between 18 and 29 years old with Graves' hyperthyroidism. Sequenced sample: blood. CDR3 sequence: CSATQGSSYNEQFF. In DNA form, the CDR3 reads TGCAGTGCGACACAGGGGAGCTCCTACAATGAGCAGTTCTTC.